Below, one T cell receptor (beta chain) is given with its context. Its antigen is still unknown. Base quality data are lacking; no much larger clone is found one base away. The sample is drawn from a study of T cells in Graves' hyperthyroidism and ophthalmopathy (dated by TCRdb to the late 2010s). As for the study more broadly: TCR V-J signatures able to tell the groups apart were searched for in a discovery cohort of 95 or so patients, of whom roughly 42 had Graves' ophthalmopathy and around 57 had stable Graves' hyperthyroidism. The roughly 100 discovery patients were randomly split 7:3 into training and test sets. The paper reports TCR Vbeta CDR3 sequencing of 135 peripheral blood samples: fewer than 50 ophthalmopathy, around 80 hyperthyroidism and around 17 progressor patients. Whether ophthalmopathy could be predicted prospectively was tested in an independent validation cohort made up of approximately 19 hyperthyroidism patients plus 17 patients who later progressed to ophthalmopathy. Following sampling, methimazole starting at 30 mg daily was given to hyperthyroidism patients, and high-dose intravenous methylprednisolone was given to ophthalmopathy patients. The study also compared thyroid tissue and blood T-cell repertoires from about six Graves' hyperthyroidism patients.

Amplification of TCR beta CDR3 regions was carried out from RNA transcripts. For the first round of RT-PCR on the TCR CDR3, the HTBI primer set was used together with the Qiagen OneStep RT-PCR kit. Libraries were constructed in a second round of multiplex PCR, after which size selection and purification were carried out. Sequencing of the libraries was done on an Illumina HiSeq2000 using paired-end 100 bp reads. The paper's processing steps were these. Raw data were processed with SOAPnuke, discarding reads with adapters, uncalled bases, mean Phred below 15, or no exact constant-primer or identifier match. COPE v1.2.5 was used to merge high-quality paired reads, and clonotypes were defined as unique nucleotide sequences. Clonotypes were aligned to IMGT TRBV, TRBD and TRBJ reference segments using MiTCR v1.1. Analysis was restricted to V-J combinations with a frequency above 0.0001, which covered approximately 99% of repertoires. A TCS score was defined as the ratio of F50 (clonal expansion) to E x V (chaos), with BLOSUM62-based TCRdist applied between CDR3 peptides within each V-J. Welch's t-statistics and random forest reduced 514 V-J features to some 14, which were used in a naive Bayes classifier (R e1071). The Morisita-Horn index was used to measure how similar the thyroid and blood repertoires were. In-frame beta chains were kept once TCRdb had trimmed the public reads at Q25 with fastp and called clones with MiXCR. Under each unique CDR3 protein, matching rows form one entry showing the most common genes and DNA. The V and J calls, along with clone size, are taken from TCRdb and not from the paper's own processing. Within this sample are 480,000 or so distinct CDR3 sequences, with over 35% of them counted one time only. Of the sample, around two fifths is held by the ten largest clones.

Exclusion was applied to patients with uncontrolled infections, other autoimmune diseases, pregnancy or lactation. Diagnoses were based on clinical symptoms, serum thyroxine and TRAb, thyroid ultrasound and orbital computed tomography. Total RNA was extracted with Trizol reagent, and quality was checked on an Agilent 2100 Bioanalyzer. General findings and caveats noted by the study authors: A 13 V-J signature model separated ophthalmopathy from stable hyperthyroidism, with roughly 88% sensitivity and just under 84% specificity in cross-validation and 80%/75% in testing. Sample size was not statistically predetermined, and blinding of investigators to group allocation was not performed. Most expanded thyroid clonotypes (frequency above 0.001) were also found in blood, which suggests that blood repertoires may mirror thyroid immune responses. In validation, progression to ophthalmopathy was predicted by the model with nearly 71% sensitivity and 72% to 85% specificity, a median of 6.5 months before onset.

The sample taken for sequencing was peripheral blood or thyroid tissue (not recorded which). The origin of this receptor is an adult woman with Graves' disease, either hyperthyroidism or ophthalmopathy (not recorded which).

Read as DNA, the sequence is TGTGCCAGCAGCGGCCGGACAGGGGTCGAAGAGACCCAGTACTTC. It codes for CASSGRTGVEETQYF. The V gene is TRBV7-2 and the J gene is TRBJ2-5; 9 central nucleotides agree with TRBD1. Its CDR3 holds 15 amino acids, cysteine through phenylalanine. Only the CDR3 DNA stays, 45 bases, in frame from base 1. CDR1 SGHTA and CDR2 FQGNSA are derived from the germline V gene. The germline V and J ends show losses of 5 bases and 3 bases respectively, and no gene match explains 7 bases of the junction.